The source of this T cell receptor beta chain is a study of CD8+ T cells in alopecia areata. At the level of the study: It was oral tofacitinib, at 5 to 10 mg twice daily, that treated patients received. Tofacitinib treatment spanned 6 to 18 months, with 6 months off drug afterward.

RNA was extracted and reverse transcribed into cDNA as the sequencing template. Data came from immunoSEQ multiplex PCR; TCRdb stores just in-frame clones and leaves some out. The sample carries more than 95,000 clones, more than 35% recorded once. V was shortened by 8 bases and J by 3 bases, with 13 bases between the two germline ends. The CDR3 runs 13 residues. Comments on this clone: Its antigen is unknown.

Study findings and constraints: Patients showed less clear TCR sequence sharing than mice, possibly partly because of HLA diversity. Compared with normal scalp, lesional scalp had higher clonality and more expanded CD8+ clones.

The origin of this receptor is a human donor with alopecia areata. V gene TRBV23-1 combines with J gene TRBJ1-2; a possible D gene is TRBD1 (5 bases). TRBV23-1 is flagged as an ORF with uncertain function. The sample comprised CD4+ T cells sorted from blood. CDR3 bases: TGCGCCAGCTATATCTGGGACTACTATGGCTACACCTTC. Its translation is CASYIWDYYGYTF.